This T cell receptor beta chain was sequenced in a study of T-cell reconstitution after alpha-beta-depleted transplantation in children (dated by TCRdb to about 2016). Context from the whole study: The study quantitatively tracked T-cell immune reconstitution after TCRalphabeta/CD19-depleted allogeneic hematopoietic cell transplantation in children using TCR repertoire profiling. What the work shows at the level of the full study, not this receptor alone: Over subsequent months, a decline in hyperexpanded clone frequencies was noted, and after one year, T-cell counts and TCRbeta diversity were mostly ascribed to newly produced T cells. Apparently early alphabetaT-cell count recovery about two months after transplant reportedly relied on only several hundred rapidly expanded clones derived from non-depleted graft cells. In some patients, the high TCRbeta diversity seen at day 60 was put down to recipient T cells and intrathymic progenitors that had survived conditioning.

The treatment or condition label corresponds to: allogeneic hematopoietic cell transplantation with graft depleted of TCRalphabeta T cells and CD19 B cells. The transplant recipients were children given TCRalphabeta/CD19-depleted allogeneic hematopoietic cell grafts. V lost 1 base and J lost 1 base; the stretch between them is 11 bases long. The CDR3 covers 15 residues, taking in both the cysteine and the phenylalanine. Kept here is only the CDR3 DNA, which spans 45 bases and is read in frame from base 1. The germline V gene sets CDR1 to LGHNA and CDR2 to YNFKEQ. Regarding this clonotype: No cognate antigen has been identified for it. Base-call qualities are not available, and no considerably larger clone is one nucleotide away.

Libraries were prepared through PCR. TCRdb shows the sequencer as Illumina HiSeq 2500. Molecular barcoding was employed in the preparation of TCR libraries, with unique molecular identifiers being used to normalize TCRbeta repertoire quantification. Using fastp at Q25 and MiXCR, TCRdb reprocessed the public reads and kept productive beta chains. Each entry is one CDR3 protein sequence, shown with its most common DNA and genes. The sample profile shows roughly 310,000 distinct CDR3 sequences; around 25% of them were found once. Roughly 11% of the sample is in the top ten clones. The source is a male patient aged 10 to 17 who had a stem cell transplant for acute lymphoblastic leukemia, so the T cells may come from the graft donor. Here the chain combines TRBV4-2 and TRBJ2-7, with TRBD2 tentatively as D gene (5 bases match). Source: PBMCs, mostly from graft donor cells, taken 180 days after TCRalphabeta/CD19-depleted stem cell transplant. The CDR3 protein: CASSQADTSSYEQYF. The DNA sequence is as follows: TGTGCCAGCAGCCAAGCCGACACTAGTTCCTACGAGCAGTACTTC.